Below, 9 T cell receptor beta chains from the same sample are listed, as sequenced in a study of identical twins. From the 5' RACE reads, TCRdb called clonotypes with MiXCR, one entry per CDR3 protein. The table records hundreds of thousands of distinct CDR3 sequences, roughly 7% of them present only once. Another study also made use of these data, one on yellow fever vaccine responses in identical twins.

The sequenced sample was memory (CD45RO+) T cells sorted from blood. The receptors originated from a woman aged 18-29 years in good health.

This clonotype has more than one count but fewer than ten. The V call is TRBV2, the J call TRBJ2-5; 10 bases fit TRBD2. The junction had 4 bases not matched to a gene; V was cut back by 5 bases and J by 1 base. The CDR3 totals 15 residues. Germline values: CDR1 SNHLY, CDR2 FYNNEI. The CDR3 region has the DNA TGTGCCAGCAGTCTACTAGCGGGGTCCCAAGAGACCCAGTACTTC. It encodes CASSLLAGSQETQYF.

The chain joins TRBV5-1 to TRBJ2-1; unclear D gene. Between the trimmed V and J ends, which lost 2 bases and 3 bases, there was a span of 12 bases. This CDR3 contains 15 residues. Germline CDR1 is SGHRS and CDR2 is YFSETQ. Here the CDR3 DNA reads TGCGCCAGCAGCTTATTAGACCCGGACTACAATGAGCAGTTCTTC. Protein sequence: CASSLLDPDYNEQFF.

This clonotype has ten or more counts. The rearrangement joins TRBV20-1 to TRBJ2-2, with D possibly called TRBD1 or TRBD2 (6 bases each). The CDR3 runs 14 residues. V was trimmed by 3 bases and J by 1 base, leaving 9 bases between them. Per the germline V gene, CDR1 is DFQATT and CDR2 is SNEGSKA (reference sequence). Here the CDR3 reads CSARAGQNTGELFF. The CDR3 DNA is TGCAGTGCTAGGGCGGGACAGAACACCGGGGAGCTGTTTTTT.

This clonotype was recorded at least ten times. The chain combines TRBV20-1 with TRBJ2-1; 13 nucleotides agree with TRBD2. The germline V gene has CDR1 DFQATT and CDR2 SNEGSKA (reference sequence). There are 13 residues in the CDR3. V lost 6 bases to trimming and J lost 10 bases; unmatched junction nucleotides: 6. This CDR3 is CSAPALAGGEQFF. CDR3 DNA sequence: TGCAGTGCCCCGGCACTAGCGGGGGGGGAGCAGTTCTTC.

The sample holds a few counts of this clonotype. V and J are TRBV12-3 or TRBV12-4 and TRBJ2-7; 8 nucleotides match TRBD1. The trim removed 4 bases at V and 3 bases at J, leaving 5 bases unmatched. This CDR3 has 14 amino acids. This CDR3 reads CASSWTGSNYEQYF. CDR3 in DNA: TGTGCCAGCAGTTGGACAGGGTCAAACTACGAGCAGTACTTC.

This clonotype was counted ten times or more. The rearrangement uses TRBV3-1 and TRBJ2-1, with 7 nucleotides matching TRBD2. CDR1 is LGHDT, CDR2 YNNKEL, per germline (reference sequence). J gave up 4 bases and V 0 bases, and 3 bases lay outside the gene matches. This CDR3 contains 15 residues. The CDR3, as DNA: TGTGCCAGCAGCCAAGATCCTAGCGGTTACAATGAGCAGTTCTTC. This gives the protein CASSQDPSGYNEQFF.

This clonotype was seen at least ten times. The V and J genes are TRBV10-3 and TRBJ2-1; possibly TRBD1 or TRBD2 for D (5 bases each). Germline V CDR1 and CDR2: ENHRY, SYGVKD. V lost 3 bases, J lost 0 bases, and 18 bases lay in between. This CDR3 has 18 residues. Written as DNA, the CDR3 is TGTGCCATCAGTGACCACCGGGACCATTTTAGCTCCTACAATGAGCAGTTCTTC. It encodes CAISDHRDHFSSYNEQFF.

This clonotype has only a few counts. The rearrangement uses TRBV20-1 and TRBJ2-3; D unresolved. In germline, CDR1 is DFQATT, CDR2 SNEGSKA (reference sequence). The CDR3 totals 12 residues. Deletions cut 5 bases from V and 1 base from J, with 7 bases between. CDR3 coding DNA: TGCAGTGCTCACCCTCGCACAGATACGCAGTATTTT. Translating gives CSAHPRTDTQYF.

In DNA form, the CDR3 reads TGTGCCAGCAGGTCCCCCGGGTCGGACGGTGAAAAACTGTTTTTT. This gives the protein CASRSPGSDGEKLFF. J is TRBJ1-4 and V is TRBV28; D uncertain. CDR1 and CDR2 (germline): MDHEN, SYDVKM. There are 15 residues in the CDR3. V was pared by 6 bases and J by 7 bases, with 18 bases between.